This is a list of T cell receptor beta chains from one sample in a study of blood T cell repertoires in COVID-19. The protocol was immunoSEQ multiplex PCR, while the TCRdb copy is restricted to in-frame clones and leaves out a portion. The sample lists about 140,000 clones, about 87% seen once, with around 10% in the top ten. Sequencing was performed on PBMCs or T cells enriched from blood (not recorded which). Source of these receptors: a man in his fifties or sixties who had recovered from COVID-19. Each CDR3 is given with its conserved first and last residue. D genes are given only for firm matches. The size field is filled for only some rows; it gives once, few, many or a size class.

TRBV20-1,TRBJ2-7,few,-,TGCAGTGCTTACAGGGAAAGGGATCAGTACTTC,CSAYRERDQYF
TRBV5-1,TRBJ2-3,few,-,TGCGCCAGCAGGGCCAGGGGTTTAATAGATACGCAGTATTTT,CASRARGLIDTQYF
TRBV7-2,TRBJ2-1,-,TRBD2,TGTGCCAGCAGCTCGCGGGAGGAAGGCTACAATGAGCAGTTCTTC,CASSSREEGYNEQFF
TRBV12-3/TRBV12-4,TRBJ2-1,-,TRBD2,TGTGCCAGCAGTTTTAGCGGGGGGATCTTCTTC,CASSFSGGIFF
TRBV28,TRBJ2-1,-,-,TGTGCCAGCAGTTCACACAGGGCCCGGTCCTACAATGAGCAGTTCTTC,CASSSHRARSYNEQFF
TRBV5-1,TRBJ1-3,-,-,TGCGCCAGCAGCCGCGGGGGCTCTGGAAACACCATATATTTT,CASSRGGSGNTIYF
TRBV5-4,TRBJ2-2,-,-,TGTGCCAGCAGCCCCTCTGAACAGGGAACCGGGGAGCTGTTTTTT,CASSPSEQGTGELFF
TRBV15,TRBJ1-5,-,-,TGTGCCACCAGCAGGGGGTCGGGGGGCAGGTCGGATCAGCCCCAGCATTTT,CATSRGSGGRSDQPQHF
TRBV28,TRBJ2-5,-,TRBD1,TGTGCCAGCAGTTCCCCGGGACAGGAGGCCGGGACCCAGTACTTC,CASSSPGQEAGTQYF
TRBV30,TRBJ2-3,-,TRBD1,TGTGCCTGTTGGACAGGGGGACTTATAAGTTTT,CACWTGGLISF
TRBV5-4,TRBJ2-7,-,TRBD2,TGTGCCAGCAGCGGGAGCGGGAGGGGGGTTGGGGAGCAGTACTTC,CASSGSGRGVGEQYF
TRBV6-5,TRBJ2-7,-,TRBD2,TGTGCCAGCAGCACCCGGACTAGGAAAAACTACGAGCAGTACTTC,CASSTRTRKNYEQYF
TRBV11-2,TRBJ2-7,-,TRBD2,TGTGCCAGCAGTCTAGCGGTTTACGAGCAGTACTTC,CASSLAVYEQYF
TRBV20-1,TRBJ2-7,-,-,TGCAGTGCTAGACGGGGAGACGAGCAGTACTTC,CSARRGDEQYF
TRBV4-2,TRBJ1-6,-,-,TGTGCCAGCAGCCAACTTTCAGGGAGGTATAATTCACCCCTCCACTTT,CASSQLSGRYNSPLHF
TRBV28,TRBJ2-2,-,TRBD2,TGTGCCAGCAGTTTACCCGCCCCGGGAGGTGGGGAGCTGTTTTTT,CASSLPAPGGGELFF
TRBV10-3,TRBJ1-5,-,-,TGTGCCATCAGTGAGTCTGCGGGGGCCCAGCATTTT,CAISESAGAQHF
TRBV16,TRBJ1-6,-,-,TGTGCCAGCAGCCAATATGGGAGCTATAATTCACCCCTCCACTTT,CASSQYGSYNSPLHF
TRBV30,TRBJ1-5,-,-,TGTGCCTGGAGCGAAGGAGAATTTAGCAATCAGCCCCAGCATTTT,CAWSEGEFSNQPQHF
TRBV12-3/TRBV12-4,TRBJ1-1,-,TRBD1,TGTGCCAGCAGCCCGACAGGGTCGGGAGCTTTCTTT,CASSPTGSGAFF
TRBV6-1,TRBJ2-4,-,-,TGTGCCAGCAGTGCTGAAACAGGGCTTACAGGCAAAAACATTCAGTACTTC,CASSAETGLTGKNIQYF
TRBV5-8,TRBJ2-5,once,-,TGTGCCAGCAGCTTGCAAGCGGAAGAGACCCAGTACTTC,CASSLQAEETQYF
TRBV2,TRBJ2-1,-,TRBD2,TGTGCCAGCAGAATCCTAGCGGTGGGTGAGCAGTTCTTC,CASRILAVGEQFF
TRBV27,TRBJ1-2,-,TRBD1,TGTGCCAGCAGTCCACGACAGGGGTCGGCTGGCTACACCTTC,CASSPRQGSAGYTF
TRBV9,TRBJ1-2,few,-,TGTGCCAGCAGCCTGGGAGGACTATACACCTTC,CASSLGGLYTF
TRBV6-5,TRBJ1-6,few,-,TGTGCCAGCAGCGGGCGGGGGGTCAATTCACCCCTCCACTTT,CASSGRGVNSPLHF
TRBV6-5,TRBJ2-2,-,TRBD2,TGTGCCGCGGGACGGGAGGGCTCACGGAGCGGGGAGCTGTTTTTT,CAAGREGSRSGELFF
TRBV19,TRBJ2-3,-,TRBD2,TGTGCCAGTAGTCCCTTCCCGGGACTAGCGGGAGCTCTAAGTAGTACGCAGTATTTT,CASSPFPGLAGALSSTQYF
TRBV5-4,TRBJ1-6,-,TRBD1,TGTGCCAGCAGCCCAGGGACAGTAAATTCACCCCTCCACTTT,CASSPGTVNSPLHF
TRBV28,TRBJ2-7,-,-,TGTGCCAGCAGCCTAAACTACGAGCAGTACTTC,CASSLNYEQYF
TRBV2,TRBJ1-5,-,-,TGTGCCAGCAGTGAATGGGCAGGGTCCCAGCCCCAGCATTTT,CASSEWAGSQPQHF
TRBV5-6,TRBJ2-2,-,-,TGTGCCAGCAGCTTGGAAGCCCGCGGGGAGCTGTTTTTT,CASSLEARGELFF
TRBV5-4,TRBJ2-7,-,-,TGTGCCAGCAGCTTGGAGGGGATAAGGTCCTACGAGCAGTACTTC,CASSLEGIRSYEQYF
TRBV20-1,TRBJ1-2,-,TRBD1,TGCAGTGCTACCCCAGGGGGAGGCTACACCTTC,CSATPGGGYTF
TRBV27,TRBJ2-3,-,TRBD1,TGTGCCAGCAGAGACTCCCGGGACAGACTCACAGATACGCAGTATTTT,CASRDSRDRLTDTQYF
TRBV10-1,TRBJ2-1,-,TRBD1,TGCGCCAGCAGTCAGCAGGGGGCGAACAGTGAGCAGTTCTTC,CASSQQGANSEQFF
TRBV5-1,TRBJ1-2,-,-,TGCGCCACCCATAGCCCGGGGGACTATGGCTACACCTTC,CATHSPGDYGYTF
TRBV3-1/TRBV3-2,TRBJ1-3,few,-,TGTGCCAGCAGCCAAGTTAGGGGTGGCACCATATATTTT,CASSQVRGGTIYF
TRBV5-6,TRBJ1-1,-,-,TGTGCCAGCAGCTTGGGAGACAGAAACACTGAAGCTTTCTTT,CASSLGDRNTEAFF
TRBV12-3/TRBV12-4,TRBJ2-7,-,TRBD1,TGTGCCAGCACTTCCGGACAGGTGGGCGAGCAGTACTTC,CASTSGQVGEQYF
TRBV2,TRBJ2-7,-,-,TGTGCCAGCAGTGAGAGGGGGTCGCAGTACTTC,CASSERGSQYF
TRBV9,TRBJ2-3,-,TRBD2,TGTGCCAGCACCACAGGGTTAGCGGGATTGACAGATACGCAGTATTTT,CASTTGLAGLTDTQYF
TRBV10-1,TRBJ1-6,-,-,TGCGCCAGCAGTGATCAGACAGCAAACAATTCACCCCTCCACTTT,CASSDQTANNSPLHF
TRBV4-1,TRBJ1-2,-,-,TGCGCCAGCAGCCAAGGAGCAGGTCGAAACTATGGCTACACCTTC,CASSQGAGRNYGYTF
TRBV12-3/TRBV12-4,TRBJ1-6,-,-,TGTGCCAGCAGTCCGCGGAGGTACTCACCCCTCCACTTT,CASSPRRYSPLHF
TRBV6-4,TRBJ1-6,-,-,TGTGCCAGCAGCCCCCGGGCGGGTGGGAATTCACCCCTCCACTTT,CASSPRAGGNSPLHF
TRBV2,TRBJ2-5,once,TRBD2,TGTGCCAGCAGAGGACTAGCGGCGCCCCAAGAGACCCAGTACTTC,CASRGLAAPQETQYF
TRBV7-9,TRBJ1-6,-,TRBD1,TGTGCCAGCAGCCCGAGGGACAGGGTTAATTCACCCCTCCACTTT,CASSPRDRVNSPLHF
TRBV3-1/TRBV3-2,TRBJ1-2,-,-,TGTGCCAGCAGCCAAGTGGCAGGGAGGAGTGGCTACACCTTC,CASSQVAGRSGYTF
TRBV30,TRBJ1-4,-,TRBD1,TGTGCCTGGAGTGGAAGGGACAGAGAAAAACTGTTTTTT,CAWSGRDREKLFF
TRBV10-3,TRBJ1-6,-,-,TGTGCCATCAGTGAGTCGGTTGAGAGCTCCTATAATTCACCCCTCCACTTT,CAISESVESSYNSPLHF
TRBV5-1,TRBJ2-7,-,-,TGCGCCAGCAGCTTCCGCTACGAGCAGTACTTC,CASSFRYEQYF
TRBV3-1/TRBV3-2,TRBJ1-1,-,TRBD1,TGTGCCAGCAGCGCTCAGGGGGAGACTGAAGCTTTCTTT,CASSAQGETEAFF
TRBV18,TRBJ2-1,-,-,TGTGCCAGCTCTTATCGACAGGTTTCCTACAATGAGCAGTTCTTC,CASSYRQVSYNEQFF
TRBV5-5,TRBJ2-1,-,-,TGTGCCAGCAGCTTGTCCCATGCGTGGAATGAGCAGTTCTTC,CASSLSHAWNEQFF
TRBV20-1,TRBJ1-2,-,-,TGCAGTGCTACCGGGAGTGGCTACACCTTC,CSATGSGYTF